The rows below give T cell receptor beta chains drawn from one sample of a study of T cell responses to AZD1222 COVID-19 vaccine. Sequenced by immunoSEQ multiplex PCR; TCRdb stores in-frame clones only, minus some. Among more than 150,000 clones listed, approximately 94% were seen once. The sequences come from peripheral blood, collected on day 0 of AZD1222 vaccination. The receptors here all came from an adult in good health. Both conserved end residues are part of each CDR3. A D gene is named only where the DNA matches it firmly. Expanded clones are given a class, and other clones once, few, many or no size at all.

length: 13; D: TRBD1; size: NA; V: TRBV19; J: TRBJ1-2; CDR3: CASSTRTGYGYTF; DNA: TGTGCCAGTAGTACCCGGACAGGATATGGCTACACCTTC
length: 15; D: TRBD2; size: NA; V: TRBV4-1; J: TRBJ2-7; CDR3: CASSQFLSGRAEQYF; DNA: TGCGCCAGCAGCCAATTTCTTAGCGGGAGGGCCGAGCAGTACTTC
length: 16; D: NA; size: once; V: TRBV7-2; J: TRBJ1-3; CDR3: CASSLQTRGFGNTIYF; DNA: TGTGCCAGCAGCCTACAGACAAGGGGATTTGGAAACACCATATATTTT
length: 16; D: NA; size: NA; V: TRBV7-9; J: TRBJ2-2; CDR3: CASSRTGDRTIGELFF; DNA: TGTGCCAGCAGCAGAACAGGAGATCGGACCATCGGGGAGCTGTTTTTT
length: 14; D: NA; size: once; V: TRBV7-2; J: TRBJ2-7; CDR3: CASSLLWQGPEQYF; DNA: TGTGCCAGCAGCTTATTATGGCAGGGCCCCGAGCAGTACTTC
length: 13; D: NA; size: NA; V: TRBV24-1; J: TRBJ2-5; CDR3: CATSDMNEETQYF; DNA: TGTGCCACCAGTGATATGAATGAGGAGACCCAGTACTTC
length: 17; D: NA; size: NA; V: TRBV7-9; J: TRBJ2-1; CDR3: CASSLIVGVSSYNEQFF; DNA: TGTGCCAGCAGCTTAATTGTCGGGGTCAGCTCCTACAATGAGCAGTTCTTC
length: 12; D: NA; size: NA; V: TRBV28; J: TRBJ1-2; CDR3: CASSLGVYGYTF; DNA: TGTGCCAGCAGTTTGGGGGTCTATGGCTACACCTTC
length: 14; D: NA; size: NA; V: TRBV18; J: TRBJ2-5; CDR3: CASSPRVSQETQYF; DNA: TGTGCCAGCTCACCCCGGGTTTCCCAAGAGACCCAGTACTTC
length: 15; D: TRBD1; size: NA; V: TRBV27; J: TRBJ1-2; CDR3: CASRVSWGQTTGYTF; DNA: TGTGCCAGCAGAGTATCTTGGGGACAGACTACCGGCTACACCTTC
length: 15; D: NA; size: NA; V: TRBV13; J: TRBJ2-3; CDR3: CASSLRRELRDTQYF; DNA: TGTGCCAGCAGCTTACGCCGGGAGCTGAGGGATACGCAGTATTTT
length: 17; D: NA; size: NA; V: TRBV6-4; J: TRBJ2-1; CDR3: CASSEREVTSSYNEQFF; DNA: TGTGCCAGCAGTGAAAGAGAGGTCACTAGCTCCTACAATGAGCAGTTCTTC
length: 13; D: NA; size: NA; V: TRBV28; J: TRBJ2-5; CDR3: CASMPRIQETQYF; DNA: TGTGCCAGCATGCCCCGAATCCAAGAGACCCAGTACTTC
length: 16; D: NA; size: NA; V: TRBV9; J: TRBJ1-2; CDR3: CASSAGQPIESYGYTF; DNA: TGTGCCAGCAGCGCTGGACAGCCTATAGAAAGCTATGGCTACACCTTC
length: 20; D: TRBD2; size: NA; V: TRBV10-2; J: TRBJ2-1; CDR3: CASSPSPRDYRPSSYNEQFF; DNA: TGCGCCAGCAGCCCCTCCCCCCGGGACTACCGGCCGAGCTCCTACAATGAGCAGTTCTTC
length: 12; D: NA; size: NA; V: TRBV5-8; J: TRBJ1-1; CDR3: CASSGSVLEAFF; DNA: TGTGCCAGCAGTGGGTCTGTACTTGAAGCTTTCTTT
length: 15; D: TRBD2; size: NA; V: TRBV2; J: TRBJ2-5; CDR3: CASSGTSGVQETQYF; DNA: TGTGCCAGCAGTGGGACTAGCGGTGTGCAGGAGACCCAGTACTTC
length: 14; D: NA; size: NA; V: TRBV10-3; J: TRBJ1-3; CDR3: CAIHPGPDQNTIYF; DNA: TGTGCCATCCATCCCGGTCCGGACCAGAACACCATATATTTT